One and the same sample provided the 24 T cell receptor beta chains below, sequenced in a study of metastatic and nonmetastatic thyroid tumors. MiXCR reprocessed the PCR reads for TCRdb. The table records some 20,000 clones, around 17% of them present only once. All patients were untreated before thyroid surgery. What was sequenced was blood. The receptor set was obtained from a male donor with papillary thyroid cancer or a benign thyroid nodule (not recorded which). Some clones in this sample may be carry-over from other donors' samples.

This clone was recorded at least ten times. The V gene is TRBV7-2, the J gene TRBJ2-7; tentatively, D is TRBD1 (6 bases). V was cut by 5 bases and J by 4 bases, with 18 bases left in between. Germline V gene lookup returns CDR1 SGHTA and CDR2 FQGNSA. The CDR3 is 15 residues long. The CDR3 protein is CASSLQTGEWYEQYF. The CDR3 DNA sequence: TGTGCCAGCAGCCTACAGACAGGTGAATGGTACGAGCAGTACTTC.

Ten or more counts support this clone. The rearrangement uses TRBV19 and TRBJ2-5, with D perhaps matching TRBD2 (6 bases). Trimming pared 5 bases from V and 1 base from J, leaving 8 bases between. The CDR3 extends over 13 amino acids. The V gene's germline CDR1 is LNHDA and CDR2 SQIVND (reference sequence). The CDR3 sequence is CASSWDFQETQYF. DNA for the CDR3: TGTGCCAGTAGTTGGGACTTCCAAGAGACCCAGTACTTC.

This clone has ten or more counts. The chain is built from TRBV10-1 and TRBJ2-2; TRBD2 matches at 7 bases. Germline V gives CDR1 WNHNN, CDR2 SYGVQD (reference sequence). V trimming: 4 bases; J trimming: 4 bases; junction bases outside the gene matches: 0. The CDR3 extends over 13 amino acids. CDR3 sequence (DNA): TGCGCCAGCAGTGGGACTAGCACCGGGGAGCTGTTTTTT. This codes for CASSGTSTGELFF.

Ten or more counts support this clone. The chain uses TRBV28 and TRBJ2-1; 10 positions match TRBD1. The CDR3 runs to 16 residues. V shed 6 bases and J 7 bases; nucleotides not matched to a gene: 12. The germline gives CDR1 MDHEN, CDR2 SYDVKM. CDR3 sequence reads: CASSSYRDRGLNEQFF. Here the CDR3 DNA reads TGTGCCAGCAGCTCCTACCGGGACAGGGGTCTGAATGAGCAGTTCTTC.

In its sample, this clone ranks as medium-sized. The chain employs TRBV20-1 and TRBJ2-7; D might be TRBD1 (5 bases). CDR1 is DFQATT and CDR2 is SNEGSKA in the germline V gene (reference sequence). The CDR3 extends over 15 amino acids. Trimming stripped 3 bases from V and 4 bases from J, with 19 bases between. For the CDR3, the DNA is TGCAGTGCTAGCGTGGTGCGCAGGGCAGTATACGAGCAGTACTTC. Translating it yields CSASVVRRAVYEQYF.

This clone was counted many times. This chain uses TRBV27 with TRBJ2-7, with 7 bases lining up with TRBD1. The germline CDR1 and CDR2 sequences are MNHEY and SMNVEV (reference sequence). The CDR3 has 12 amino acids. J was trimmed by 3 bases and V by 6 bases; bases with no gene match: 2. The CDR3 sequence is CASRGQSYEQYF. The CDR3 DNA reads TGTGCCAGCAGGGGACAGAGCTACGAGCAGTACTTC.

This clone was seen ten or more times. This chain joins TRBV6-5 and TRBJ1-5; D call uncertain. The CDR3 loop spans 13 amino acids. The V end was cut by 2 bases, the J end by 3 bases, with 5 bases between. CDR1 and CDR2 (germline): MNHEY, SVGAGI. DNA for the CDR3: TGTGCCAGCAGTTACGGGGACAATCAGCCCCAGCATTTT. Its protein is CASSYGDNQPQHF.

V gene TRBV28 combines with J gene TRBJ1-2, with D unclear. Germline V CDR1 and CDR2: MDHEN, SYDVKM. V shed 1 base and J shed 7 bases, with 16 bases lying between them. CDR3 length: 15 amino acids. DNA for the CDR3: TGTGCCAGCAGTTTATACAGCGCAGACCGGCGTGGCTACACCTTC. Protein: CASSLYSADRRGYTF.

By proportion, this clone is medium-sized. V and J are TRBV28 and TRBJ1-1; D uncertain. CDR3 length: 11 amino acids. CDR1 MDHEN and CDR2 SYDVKM come from the germline V gene. V was shortened by 5 bases and J by 6 bases, with 7 bases between the two germline ends. The CDR3 here is CASSTPAEAFF. The DNA for the CDR3 is TGTGCCAGCAGTACCCCGGCTGAAGCTTTCTTT.

This clone was recorded many times. This chain links TRBV2 with TRBJ1-4; no definite D call. The CDR3 totals 14 residues. With 3 bases removed from V and 5 bases from J, the gap between germline ends came to 10 bases. Germline CDR1 is SNHLY and CDR2 is FYNNEI. CDR3 region: CASSDGRLNEKLFF. For the CDR3, the DNA is TGTGCCAGCAGTGACGGCCGATTAAATGAAAAACTGTTTTTT.

In this sample, this clone turned up many times. The rearrangement links TRBV12-3 or TRBV12-4 to TRBJ2-1; D ambiguous. The CDR3 length is 12 residues. V lost 11 bases and J 4 bases, leaving 12 bases between the germline ends. DNA of the CDR3: TGTGCCTCAGGCTACGGGTACAATGAGCAGTTCTTC. It is translated as CASGYGYNEQFF.

This clone was detected many times. This sequence joins TRBV2 and TRBJ2-7, with TRBD2 identical over 7 bases. Germline trimming cut 1 base from V and 4 bases from J; bases unmatched to any gene: 7. CDR1 is SNHLY and CDR2 is FYNNEI in the germline V gene. This CDR3 spans 15 amino acids. The CDR3 nucleotides are TGTGCCAGCAGTGAAGAAAGCGGGATACTTTACGAGCAGTACTTC. Protein sequence: CASSEESGILYEQYF.

This clone was counted a single time. The chain couples TRBV11-2 to TRBJ2-7, with 8 nucleotides matching TRBD1. Trimming removed 8 bases from V and 2 bases from J; junction bases left unmatched: 14. The CDR3 has 16 amino acids. Germline V CDR1 and CDR2: SGHAT, FQNNGV. CDR3 protein: CASHRTGLTPAYEQYF. The CDR3 bases are TGTGCCAGCCATCGGACAGGGCTAACCCCAGCCTACGAGCAGTACTTC. The full variable domain, its missing parts supplied by reference TRBV11-2 and TRBJ2-7, is EAGVAQSPRYKIIEKRQSVAFWCNPISGHATLYWYQQILGQGPKLLIQFQNNGVVDDSQLPKDRFSAERLKGVDSTLKIQPAKLEDSAVYLCASHRTGLTPAYEQYFGPGTRLTVT.

Many counts were recorded for this clone. The chain recombines TRBV6-5 with TRBJ2-3; D is unclear. There are 14 residues in the CDR3. The V and J ends lost 1 base and 0 bases respectively, with 5 bases between them. CDR1 MNHEY and CDR2 SVGAGI come from the germline V gene. CDR3 amino acids: CASSYLPSTDTQYF. CDR3 sequence (DNA): TGTGCCAGCAGTTACTTGCCTAGCACAGATACGCAGTATTTT.

In this sample, this clone turned up many times. This rearrangement joins TRBV28 to TRBJ1-2; TRBD1 might be the D (5 bases). CDR3 length: 14 amino acids. Germline V gene lookup returns CDR1 MDHEN and CDR2 SYDVKM. V lost 3 bases, J lost 1 base, and 9 bases lay in between. CDR3 nucleotide sequence: TGTGCCAGCAGTTTTCACGGGGGTAACTATGGCTACACCTTC. This gives the protein CASSFHGGNYGYTF.

This clone was observed many times. V usage is TRBV18 and J usage is TRBJ1-3; no definite D call. Trimming shortened V by 3 bases and J by 3 bases, and 6 bases separated the two germline ends. Looked up from germline, CDR1 is KGHSH and CDR2 is LQKENI. The CDR3 contains 13 residues. CDR3 DNA: TGTGCCAGCTCACCGGGAGATGGAAACACCATATATTTT. Translated: CASSPGDGNTIYF.

This clone has a count of ten or more. V gene TRBV6-5 combines with J gene TRBJ2-1; no reliable D call. The CDR3 consists of 14 residues. V shed 2 bases and J shed 5 bases, with 10 bases lying between them. CDR1 and CDR2 (germline): MNHEY, SVGAGI. The CDR3 sequence: CASSYQVEDNEQFF. The CDR3 DNA sequence: TGTGCCAGCAGTTACCAGGTGGAAGACAATGAGCAGTTCTTC.

The chain links TRBV6-1 to TRBJ2-6; no reliable D call. Deletions cut 8 bases from V and 2 bases from J, with 7 bases between. Germline V gene sequence: CDR1 MNHNS, CDR2 SASEGT. The length of the CDR3 is 13 residues. The CDR3 nucleotides read TGTGCCAGCGGCTGGGCTGGGGCCAACGTCCTGACTTTC. Amino acids: CASGWAGANVLTF.

The V gene is TRBV7-2, the J gene TRBJ2-1, with TRBD2 matching 7 bases. The CDR3 is 14 amino acids. Losses at the gene ends were 1 base for V and 11 bases for J; bases not matched to a gene: 8. In germline, CDR1 is SGHTA, CDR2 FQGNSA. CDR3 sequence (DNA): TGTGCCAGCAGCTTAGTGACGGGGGGTTCCCAGCAGTTCTTC. Protein sequence: CASSLVTGGSQQFF.

This clone was picked up many times. CDR3 bases: TGTGCCAGCACCGGACTAGCGGGAGGTCTCACAGATACGCAGTATTTT. Protein sequence: CASTGLAGGLTDTQYF. J is TRBJ2-3 and V is TRBV11-2; the match to TRBD2 covers 14 bases. Germline V gene lookup returns CDR1 SGHAT and CDR2 FQNNGV. J gave up 2 bases and V 7 bases, and 5 bases lay outside the gene matches. This CDR3 contains 16 residues.

This clone occurred many times. The chain has TRBV20-1 and TRBJ2-7; 8 bases are shared with TRBD2. Germline V gene lookup returns CDR1 DFQATT and CDR2 SNEGSKA (reference sequence). V shed 5 bases and J 6 bases; nucleotides not matched to a gene: 9. The CDR3 consists of 13 residues. CDR3 bases: TGCAGTGCTCCTCAGCGGGAGCTGGCCGAGCAGTACTTC. It codes for CSAPQRELAEQYF.

This clone was seen only a few times. The rearrangement joins TRBV12-3 or TRBV12-4 to TRBJ2-1; possibly TRBD1 for D (5 bases). This CDR3 region has 16 residues. V was trimmed by 7 bases and J by 6 bases, leaving 22 bases between them. Here the CDR3 reads CASIPRQWSVSNEQFF. The CDR3 bases are TGTGCCAGCATTCCCCGACAGTGGTCTGTTAGCAATGAGCAGTTCTTC.

This clone was seen ten or more times. The chain uses TRBV3-1 and TRBJ2-7, with TRBD2 identical over 11 bases. The V gene end was trimmed by 4 bases and the J gene end by 3 bases; junction bases not matched to a gene: 8. Germline loops: CDR1 LGHDT, CDR2 YNNKEL (reference sequence). This CDR3 has 16 amino acids. Here the CDR3 DNA reads TGTGCCAGCAGCCTCCCGGGCGGACTAGCGGGCTACGAGCAGTACTTC. It yields the protein CASSLPGGLAGYEQYF.

The table lists this clone with many counts. The chain links TRBV15 to TRBJ2-7; D not resolved. CDR3 length equals 14 residues. Trimming removed 0 bases from V and 3 bases from J, with 9 bases in between. Germline V gene data show CDR1 as LNHNV and CDR2 as YYDKDF (reference sequence). The CDR3 nucleotides read TGTGCCACCAGCAGAGATTTGGAAATCTACGAGCAGTACTTC. This codes for CATSRDLEIYEQYF.